These 5 T cell receptor beta chains share one sample of origin, sequenced in a study of T-cell memory formation after mild COVID-19. From the 5' RACE reads, TCRdb called clonotypes with MiXCR, one entry per CDR3 protein. The sample includes roughly 610,000 distinct CDR3 sequences, 17% of them seen just once. The specimen sequenced was PBMCs or a T cell subset sorted from them (not recorded which). These receptor sequences come from an adult woman who had mild COVID-19 (a few samples of this study predate the infection). Cell type and time point are not known.

The CDR3 region is CASSLVGGASNQPQHF. The CDR3 DNA reads TGTGCCAGCAGCTTAGTAGGAGGGGCTAGCAATCAGCCCCAGCATTTT. V is TRBV7-2 and J is TRBJ1-5; D is perhaps TRBD1 (5 bases). The CDR3 length is 16 residues. Trimming removed 1 base at V and 0 bases at J, with 10 bases between. The germline V gene has CDR1 SGHTA and CDR2 FQGNSA.

The V gene is TRBV9, the J gene TRBJ2-7; D unclear. Per the germline V gene, CDR1 is SGDLS and CDR2 is YYNGEE. The CDR3 sequence is 14 residues long. Trimming removed 1 base from V and 2 bases from J, with 10 bases in between. The CDR3 is CASSVSQAAYEQYF. In DNA form, the CDR3 reads TGTGCCAGCAGCGTAAGCCAGGCCGCCTACGAGCAGTACTTC. Filled out from reference TRBV9 and TRBJ2-7, the complete variable domain reads DSGVTQTPKHLITATGQRVTLRCSPRSGDLSVYWYQQSLDQGLQFLIQYYNGEERAKGNILERFSAQQFPDLHSELNLSSLELGDSALYFCASSVSQAAYEQYFGPGTRLTVT.

The V call is TRBV20-1, the J call TRBJ1-1; no clear D gene. From germline, CDR1 is DFQATT and CDR2 SNEGSKA (reference sequence). Trimming cost V 5 bases and J 9 bases, with 13 bases left between them. The CDR3 consists of 11 residues. The CDR3 region is CSAGVSRKAFF. CDR3 DNA: TGCAGTGCTGGGGTCTCGAGGAAAGCTTTCTTT.

The rearrangement links TRBV7-8 to TRBJ2-1; D possibly matches TRBD1 or TRBD2 (6 bases each). The CDR3 has 13 amino acids. V dropped 5 bases and J dropped 10 bases, with 15 bases sitting between them. In germline, CDR1 is SGHVS, CDR2 FQNEAQ. The CDR3 DNA reads TGTGCCAGCAGCGTAGTATCGGGGGCCGAGCAGTTCTTC. As protein: CASSVVSGAEQFF.

The chain carries TRBV12-3 or TRBV12-4 and TRBJ2-5; perhaps TRBD2 as D (5 bases). V was shortened by 3 bases and J by 3 bases, with 11 bases between the two germline ends. This CDR3 has 14 residues. Written as DNA, the CDR3 is TGTGCCAGCAGTTTGCGAGAGGGAGAAGAGACCCAGTACTTC. Translation: CASSLREGEETQYF.